This passage covers 5 T cell receptor beta chains from one sample sequenced in a study of CD8 T cells in Susac syndrome (dated by TCRdb to between 2018 and 2021). Receptor libraries were prepared by the immunoSEQ multiplex PCR assay. RNA was extracted using the RNeasy kit, and roughly 0.45 to 1 ug of the RNA was reverse transcribed with random hexamers. The public reads were reanalyzed by TCRdb: fastp trimming at Q25, MiXCR alignment, in-frame beta chains only. Rows are unified per CDR3 protein, each entry keeping the most common DNA and genes. Here the sample has over 130,000 distinct CDR3 sequences; 85% to 95% occur a single time. Approximately 0.11% of the sample is held by the ten biggest clonotypes. The sequenced material came from CD4+ T cells from PBMCs. The receptors here all came from a human donor with multiple sclerosis.

The gene calls are TRBV6-5 and TRBJ1-2, with a weak D call TRBD1 (6 bases). Germline lookup yields CDR1 MNHEY and CDR2 SVGAGI. Trimming took 0 bases from V and 8 from J, leaving 16 bases between them. This CDR3 contains 15 residues. CDR3 DNA: TGTGCCAGCAGTTACTCGGAAGGGCAGGGGCGCGGCTACACCTTC. Translated: CASSYSEGQGRGYTF.

The count of this clonotype is one. This rearrangement joins TRBV20-1 to TRBJ1-6, with D maybe TRBD1 (5 bases). From germline, CDR1 is DFQATT and CDR2 SNEGSKA (reference sequence). This CDR3 region has 16 residues. Deletions cut 0 bases from V and 6 bases from J, with 15 bases between. CDR3 sequence: CSAREMSGEFNSPLHF. The CDR3, as DNA: TGCAGTGCTAGAGAGATGTCGGGGGAGTTTAATTCACCCCTCCACTTT.

The chain links TRBV28 to TRBJ2-7, with 12 bases matching TRBD2. There are 17 residues in the CDR3. Germline values: CDR1 MDHEN, CDR2 SYDVKM. The V segment lost 1 base and the J segment 3 bases; nucleotides outside the gene matches: 7. CDR3 in DNA: TGTGCCAGCAGTTTATACCTGGGACTAGCGGGCAACTACGAGCAGTACTTC. Protein sequence: CASSLYLGLAGNYEQYF.

The rearrangement links TRBV4-1 to TRBJ2-5, with TRBD1 identical over 8 bases. V lost 6 bases to trimming and J lost 10 bases; unmatched junction nucleotides: 16. Germline V CDR1 and CDR2: MGHRA, YSYEKL. This CDR3 is built from 15 residues. CDR3 residues: CASRELAGGRGGQYF. The DNA for the CDR3 is TGCGCCAGCAGAGAATTGGCAGGGGGCCGTGGCGGCCAGTACTTC.

The V and J genes are TRBV7-9 and TRBJ2-5; 7 nucleotides line up with TRBD2. The CDR3 is 18 residues long. Germline loops: CDR1 SEHNR, CDR2 FQNEAQ (reference sequence). V lost 1 base to trimming and J lost 3 bases; unmatched junction nucleotides: 14. This CDR3 is CASSLGSTGRSTKETQYF. The CDR3 coding sequence is TGTGCCAGCAGCTTAGGTTCTACCGGGAGGTCGACAAAAGAGACCCAGTACTTC.